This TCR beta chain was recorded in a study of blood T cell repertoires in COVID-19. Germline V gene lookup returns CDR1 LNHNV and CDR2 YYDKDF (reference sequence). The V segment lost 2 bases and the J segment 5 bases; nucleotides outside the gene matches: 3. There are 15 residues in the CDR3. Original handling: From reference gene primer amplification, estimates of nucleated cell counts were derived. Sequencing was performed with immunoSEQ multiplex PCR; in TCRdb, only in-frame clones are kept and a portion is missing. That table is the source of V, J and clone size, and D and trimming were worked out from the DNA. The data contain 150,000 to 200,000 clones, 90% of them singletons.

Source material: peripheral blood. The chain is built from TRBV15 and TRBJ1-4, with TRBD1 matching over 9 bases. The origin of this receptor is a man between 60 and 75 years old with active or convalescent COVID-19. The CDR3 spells CATSRQTGGNEKLFF. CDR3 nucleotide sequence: TGTGCCACCAGCAGACAGACAGGGGGGAATGAAAAACTGTTTTTT.